This T cell receptor (beta chain) was identified during a study of shared clonotypes between healthy human individuals. Clones were sequenced by immunoSEQ multiplex PCR, and TCRdb holds only the in-frame ones, with some missing. Of approximately 940,000 clones listed, around three quarters are singletons. Germline CDR1 and CDR2: SGHTA and FQGTGA. The CDR3 is 12 amino acids. Unmatched junction bases numbered 8, after V lost 8 bases and J lost 9 bases. The chain links TRBV7-3 to TRBJ1-2; 8 nucleotides align to TRBD1. The TCR was taken from a man younger than 30 in good health. Source material: memory CD4+ T cells sorted from blood. As for subset: CD45RA-negative fraction. The CDR3 region has the DNA TGTGCCAGCGGACCCAGACAGGGGAGCTACACCTTC. This translates into CASGPRQGSYTF.